This record covers a single T cell receptor (beta chain). Its antigen target is currently unknown. Base qualities are not at hand, and no much larger clone is one base apart. For this chain, trimming is 8 bases at the V end and 4 bases at the J end, and the number of junction bases without a gene match is 7. From the cysteine up to the phenylalanine, the CDR3 has a length of 13 residues. Kept here is only the CDR3 DNA, which spans 39 bases and is read in frame from base 1. According to the germline V gene (reference sequence), CDR1 reads MNHEY and CDR2 reads SMNVEV. These data come from a study of blood T cell repertoires in COVID-19 (TCRdb year 2020). The study in broad terms: The collaborator samples originated in the United States, Italy and Spain and spanned the acute and convalescent phases of COVID-19. Sample metadata almost always included a de-identified subject ID, COVID-19 status, age in years and sex. Samples came from the ongoing ImmuneRACE study (first 160 participants) plus 1,254 subjects from 6 global collaborators. The repertoires were released in a freely available public database intended as a resource for research on the immune response to SARS-CoV-2. Where available, HLA class I and class II types were taken from metadata supplied by the sample provider and were not determined by assay-based typing. The material from the prospective study consisted of cDNA or gDNA derived from T cells, B-cell-depleted T cells, or PBMCs. The dataset comprised deeply sampled blood TCRbeta repertoires from subjects exposed to, actively infected with, or recovered from COVID-19.

General study outcomes and caveats: Clinical and demographic metadata were provided uncurated, with the amount varying by source and participant.

The immunoSEQ Assay, a bias-controlled multiplex PCR, was used to amplify TCRbeta CDR3 regions from genomic DNA. The authors processed their data as follows. The number of nucleated cells in each sample was estimated by amplification of reference gene primers within the assay. To quantify the absolute abundance of each unique TCRbeta CDR3 rearrangement, sequence reads were collapsed and filtered. Productive Simpson clonality was computed per sample as the square root of Simpson's diversity index over productive rearrangements. What TCRdb holds here is the immuneACCESS table cut down to in-frame rearrangements. Part of the clones is not present; checked against another copy, under half of the missing clones reflect an unresolved V gene, and the others are unexplained. The V and J calls and clone size are taken from that table; D and trimming were inferred from the DNA. The sample table contains about 190,000 clones; only one count was recorded for 70% to 90% of them. The leading ten clones occupy less than 3% of the sample.

Whole blood was collected in K2EDTA tubes by collaborating institutions according to the institutions' own protocols. Collaborator samples were shipped for TCRbeta analysis as frozen whole blood, isolated PBMCs, or DNA extracted from either sample type. The sample was peripheral blood. The chain was built from TRBV27 and TRBJ1-2; TRBD1 fits 7 bases in the junction. This receptor was identified in a man between 40 and 49 years old with active or convalescent COVID-19. The nucleotides read TGTGCCAGCGCGGGACAGCCACGCTATGGCTACACCTTC. It codes for CASAGQPRYGYTF.